The following is a T cell receptor (beta chain) sequence with its context. Antigen: not known. These data are taken from a study of yellow fever vaccine responses in identical twins. In TCRdb, the RT-PCR reads were re-called with MiXCR into one record per CDR3 protein. The sample carries fewer than 800 distinct CDR3 sequences, more than 75% recorded once. The study's findings and limits: Reports say the vaccine T cell response in twins looked partly convergent and partly personalized.

Germline CDR1 SGHAT, CDR2 FQNNGV. The CDR3 is 15 residues long. V shed 4 bases and J shed 3 bases, with 14 bases lying between them. This TCR derives from a woman aged 18-35 years who received the yellow fever vaccine. The chain links TRBV11-2 to TRBJ2-3; no clear D. This specimen consisted of T cells from blood (PBMCs), unsorted or a sorted subset (not recorded which), obtained before or after yellow fever vaccination (not recorded which). CDR3 residues: CASSSSILGTDTQYF. The CDR3 DNA reads as TGTGCCAGCAGCTCCAGTATCCTAGGGACAGATACGCAGTATTTT.